This is a list of T cell receptor beta chains from one sample in a study of PD-1 blockade in classical Hodgkin lymphoma. The repertoire was sequenced with immunoSEQ multiplex PCR; TCRdb's copy has only in-frame clones and lacks some. The sample yields roughly 50,000 clones, around 90% seen once. The starting material was peripheral blood mononuclear cells (PBMCs), obtained before the fourth cycle of nivolumab. Source of these receptors: a human donor with classical Hodgkin lymphoma. CDR3s leave out the opening cysteine and the closing phenylalanine or tryptophan.

j_call v_call cdr3_aa
TRBJ2-1 TRBV6-4 ASSDSSGRYNEQF
TRBJ2-5 TRBV11-3 ASSLNSIVGYQETQY
TRBJ2-7 TRBV21-1 ATHRLAAPYEQY
TRBJ1-1 TRBV12-5 ASGLTRGNTEAF
TRBJ1-5 TRBV5-8 ASSLWAISNQPQH
TRBJ1-5 TRBV7-9 ASSLGTGINQPQH
TRBJ2-7 TRBV4-2 ASSQGIGDGYEQY
TRBJ2-3 TRBV19 ASSVGDTQY
TRBJ1-1 TRBV14 ASSQGGGWSVKAF
TRBJ2-5 TRBV7-2 ASSLEKRAQY
TRBJ1-3 TRBV6-1 ASSQEVSSGNTIY
TRBJ2-5 TRBV11-2 ASSWRPGTGTQETQY
TRBJ2-2 TRBV19 ASRAGGPVTGELF
TRBJ1-3 TRBV2 ASRFRDRVWNTIY
TRBJ2-2 TRBV6-5 ASSYMDTGELF
TRBJ1-2 TRBV6-6 ASSYFQTGDYGYT
TRBJ1-4 TRBV25-1 ASSETGRTATNEKLF
TRBJ2-3 TRBV7-9 ASSFTILTSTDTQY
TRBJ1-1 TRBV6-4 ASRLTGFGSTEAF
TRBJ2-2 TRBV5-6 ASSFKQGGTGELF
TRBJ1-1 TRBV11-3 ASSLAGTTAEAF
TRBJ2-1 TRBV2 ASPGQGAVNEQF
TRBJ1-1 TRBV30 AWSGAEAF
TRBJ1-1 TRBV18 ASSRERQGNTEAF
TRBJ2-2 TRBV12-2 ASRLACRDRWAGELF
TRBJ1-4 TRBV6-5 ASSSHPATNEKLF
TRBJ1-1 TRBV19 ASSIRLQLMNTEAF
TRBJ2-7 TRBV27 ASSIQGTYEQY
TRBJ2-2 TRBV7-6 AIGTHYTGELF
TRBJ2-3 TRBV2 ASTPGTSGSTDTQY
TRBJ2-5 TRBV5-1 ASSLAGQGVQETQY
TRBJ2-3 TRBV7-2 ASSFEGATQY
TRBJ2-7 TRBV2 ASRSLADSYEQY
TRBJ2-1 TRBV11-3 ATKTSGRPSISYNEQF
TRBJ1-3 TRBV5-4 ASSLAPTGQLSGNTIY
TRBJ2-3 TRBV27 ASSFGLAFPNTQY
TRBJ2-1 TRBV11-3 ASSRPGLALNEQF
TRBJ2-2 TRBV5-1 ASSLGLLNTGELF
TRBJ2-7 TRBV5-8 ASSLLEYEQY
TRBJ2-2 TRBV12-1 ASSPPKIRHGELF
TRBJ2-1 TRBV5-1 ASSFGRGGNNEQF
TRBJ2-7 TRBV28 ANAREREGDEQY
TRBJ2-2 TRBV5-1 ASTLTSVNTGELF
TRBJ2-1 TRBV5-4 ASSGVGSYNEQF
TRBJ2-1 TRBV5-1 ASSFIFGYNEQF
TRBJ2-1 TRBV19 ASSRGYEQF
TRBJ2-7 TRBV20-1 SASSTYEQY
TRBJ1-2 TRBV9 ASSAGDVINGYT
TRBJ1-1 TRBV19 ASSLIVGESAF
TRBJ1-2 TRBV19 ASTGTGRINYGYT
TRBJ2-7 TRBV6-5 ASSNYRESGLYEQY
TRBJ2-7 TRBV2 ASQQGRNYEQY
TRBJ1-4 TRBV28 ASSLAPRSEKLF